This is a list of T cell receptor beta chains from one sample in a study of radiotherapy plus CTLA-4 blockade in lung cancer. TCRdb's table, derived via immunoSEQ multiplex PCR, lists solely in-frame clones and lacks some. The table records approximately 45,000 clones, over 55% of them present only once. The sequencing used peripheral blood, collected from a patient treated with radiotherapy plus ipilimumab. These receptors all stem from a human donor with non-small cell lung cancer who had a partial response to radiotherapy plus ipilimumab. CDR3s include the opening cysteine and the closing phenylalanine or tryptophan. The order of the fields is CDR3 length, D gene, J gene, clone size, V gene, CDR3 protein, CDR3 DNA. The D gene is left open where the match is weak. The size field is filled for only some rows; it gives once, few, many or a size class.

15	-	TRBJ1-3	-	TRBV5-5	CASSLGAGTGNTIYF	TGTGCCAGCAGCTTGGGGGCAGGGACTGGAAACACCATATATTTT
14	TRBD2	TRBJ2-1	once	TRBV7-2	CASSRDYIYNEQFF	TGTGCCAGCAGCCGGGACTACATTTACAATGAGCAGTTCTTC
14	TRBD1	TRBJ1-6	-	TRBV6-5	CASSYWTGDSPLHF	TGTGCCAGCAGTTACTGGACAGGGGACTCACCCCTCCACTTT
16	TRBD2	TRBJ2-2	-	TRBV7-9	CASSFAGGPNTGELFF	TGTGCCAGCAGCTTCGCGGGGGGCCCTAACACCGGGGAGCTGTTTTTT
16	-	TRBJ2-2	-	TRBV5-1	CASSRVTYENTGELFF	TGCGCCAGCAGCCGGGTTACTTACGAAAACACCGGGGAGCTGTTTTTT
15	-	TRBJ1-5	-	TRBV19	CASSTGGASAQPQHF	TGTGCCAGTAGTACGGGGGGCGCGTCGGCTCAGCCCCAGCATTTT
15	TRBD1	TRBJ1-3	-	TRBV5-1	CASRSGTGTGNTIYF	TGCGCCAGTAGATCCGGGACAGGAACTGGAAACACCATATATTTT
17	TRBD2	TRBJ2-2	few	TRBV4-1	CASSLPGLAGHTGELFF	TGCGCCAGCAGCCTACCCGGGCTAGCGGGACACACCGGGGAGCTGTTTTTT
19	TRBD2	TRBJ2-2	-	TRBV5-6	CASSSTPGTSGSLTGELFF	TGTGCCAGCAGCTCCACTCCCGGGACTAGCGGGAGCTTAACCGGGGAGCTGTTTTTT
13	-	TRBJ1-4	-	TRBV2	CASSENGREKLFF	TGTGCCAGCAGTGAAAATGGTCGGGAAAAACTGTTTTTT
17	-	TRBJ1-5	-	TRBV27	CASSPQGRGDGNQPQHF	TGTGCCAGCAGTCCCCAGGGGAGGGGAGATGGCAATCAGCCCCAGCATTTT
16	-	TRBJ2-4	-	TRBV5-1	CASSLEPTGTKNIQYF	TGCGCCAGCAGCTTGGAGCCTACAGGGACCAAAAACATTCAGTACTTC
16	-	TRBJ2-7	-	TRBV5-6	CASSPLVRGGLYEQYF	TGTGCCAGCAGCCCCCTGGTGCGAGGGGGTCTTTACGAGCAGTACTTC
12	-	TRBJ2-4	-	TRBV7-2	CASSLERGAPHF	TGTGCCAGCAGCTTAGAACGGGGGGCGCCACACTTC
13	-	TRBJ2-7	-	TRBV7-9	CASSLEMGRGWYF	TGTGCCAGCAGCTTGGAAATGGGGAGGGGGTGGTACTTC
14	TRBD1	TRBJ1-1	-	TRBV6-5	CASRDRFMNTEAFF	TGTGCCAGCCGGGACAGATTTATGAACACTGAAGCTTTCTTT
13	TRBD1	TRBJ2-1	-	TRBV6-5	CASRNRGLNEQFF	TGTGCCAGCAGGAACAGGGGGCTCAATGAGCAGTTCTTC
16	TRBD1	TRBJ2-3	-	TRBV27	CASSSLAGGDADTQYF	TGTGCCAGCAGCTCCCTCGCAGGGGGTGACGCAGATACGCAGTATTTT
14	TRBD1	TRBJ1-2	few	TRBV6-4	CASNRQGGSYGYTF	TGTGCCAGCAATAGACAGGGGGGGTCCTATGGCTACACCTTC
15	-	TRBJ2-2	once	TRBV2	CASIGTGSYTGELFF	TGTGCCAGCATAGGCACAGGGTCATACACCGGGGAGCTGTTTTTT
13	TRBD1	TRBJ1-2	once	TRBV6-5	CASSKTGNYGYTF	TGTGCCAGCAGCAAGACAGGGAACTATGGCTACACCTTC
14	TRBD1	TRBJ1-1	-	TRBV5-4	CASTPGTGRTEAFF	TGTGCCAGCACCCCCGGGACAGGGAGAACTGAAGCTTTCTTT
15	-	TRBJ2-1	-	TRBV7-9	CASSRRGTIYNEQFF	TGTGCCAGCAGCCGCAGGGGTACAATTTACAATGAGCAGTTCTTC
15	-	TRBJ2-2	-	TRBV5-1	CASSLAPRATGELFF	TGCGCCAGCAGCTTGGCCCCTCGAGCTACCGGGGAGCTGTTTTTT
14	TRBD2	TRBJ2-7	-	TRBV2	CARGVAGGGNEQYF	TGTGCCAGAGGAGTAGCGGGGGGGGGCAACGAGCAGTACTTC
12	-	TRBJ1-1	-	TRBV5-6	CASSLVSTEAFF	TGTGCCAGCAGCTTGGTGAGCACTGAAGCTTTCTTT
13	-	TRBJ2-7	-	TRBV27	CASSSGDSYEQYF	TGTGCCAGCAGTTCCGGAGACTCCTACGAGCAGTACTTC
15	-	TRBJ2-7	-	TRBV12-5	CASGLAPGLPYEQYF	TGTGCTAGTGGTTTGGCCCCGGGACTCCCCTACGAGCAGTACTTC
16	-	TRBJ1-2	few	TRBV4-3	CASSQDGPPANYGYTF	TGCGCCAGCAGCCAAGATGGCCCCCCAGCTAACTATGGCTACACCTTC
15	-	TRBJ1-2	few	TRBV9	CASSVPDTKSYGYTF	TGTGCCAGCAGCGTACCGGACACCAAGAGCTATGGCTACACCTTC
13	TRBD1	TRBJ1-2	-	TRBV28	CASTSGTARGYTF	TGTGCCAGCACGAGTGGGACAGCTCGTGGCTACACCTTC
12	TRBD1	TRBJ1-5	-	TRBV30	CACGQGGQPQHF	TGTGCCTGCGGACAGGGTGGTCAGCCCCAGCATTTT
14	-	TRBJ1-4	-	TRBV5-1	CASSLDGVNEKLFF	TGCGCCAGCAGCTTGGACGGAGTTAATGAAAAACTGTTTTTT
17	TRBD1	TRBJ1-6	-	TRBV7-3	CASSFHDRTGPSSPLHF	TGTGCCAGCAGCTTCCACGATCGGACAGGGCCTAGTTCACCCCTCCACTTT
14	-	TRBJ2-7	-	TRBV6-5	CASSARGRLYEQYF	TGTGCCAGCAGTGCGCGAGGGAGACTCTACGAGCAGTACTTC
14	TRBD2	TRBJ2-7	-	TRBV30	CAWSVGTGGYEQYF	TGTGCCTGGAGTGTGGGGACGGGGGGTTACGAGCAGTACTTC
15	-	TRBJ2-3	-	TRBV4-2	CASSPRLTSTDTQYF	TGTGCCAGCAGCCCTAGATTAACTAGCACAGATACGCAGTATTTT
18	TRBD2	TRBJ2-1	-	TRBV7-2	CASSEGTSGPLSYNEQFF	TGTGCCAGCAGCGAGGGGACTAGCGGGCCACTCTCCTACAATGAGCAGTTCTTC
16	TRBD2	TRBJ2-1	-	TRBV29-1	CSVEGVAGGSYNEQFF	TGCAGCGTTGAGGGAGTAGCGGGTGGATCCTACAATGAGCAGTTCTTC
15	-	TRBJ2-3	-	TRBV9	CASSVEGGHTDTQYF	TGTGCCAGCAGCGTAGAAGGGGGACACACAGATACGCAGTATTTT